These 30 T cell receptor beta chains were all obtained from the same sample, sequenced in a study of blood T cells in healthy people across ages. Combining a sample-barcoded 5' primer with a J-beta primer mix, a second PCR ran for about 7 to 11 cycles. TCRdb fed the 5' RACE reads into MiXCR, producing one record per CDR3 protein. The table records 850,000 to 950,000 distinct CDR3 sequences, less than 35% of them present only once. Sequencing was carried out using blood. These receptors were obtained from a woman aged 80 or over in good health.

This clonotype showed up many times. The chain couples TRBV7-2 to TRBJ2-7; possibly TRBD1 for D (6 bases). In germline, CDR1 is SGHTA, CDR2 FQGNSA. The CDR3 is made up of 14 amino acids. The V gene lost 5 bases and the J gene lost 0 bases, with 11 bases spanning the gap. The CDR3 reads CASSPQGSSYEQYF. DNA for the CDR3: TGTGCCAGCAGCCCCCAGGGGAGCTCCTACGAGCAGTACTTC.

In DNA, the CDR3 is TGCAGCATACAGGGGGATAGGGTCGAGCAGTACTTC. This encodes CSIQGDRVEQYF. The chain uses TRBV29-1 and TRBJ2-7; 8 nucleotides line up with TRBD1. The ends lost 8 bases at V and 6 bases at J; junction bases unmatched: 9. The CDR3 is 12 amino acids. From germline, CDR1 is SQVTM and CDR2 ANQGSEA.

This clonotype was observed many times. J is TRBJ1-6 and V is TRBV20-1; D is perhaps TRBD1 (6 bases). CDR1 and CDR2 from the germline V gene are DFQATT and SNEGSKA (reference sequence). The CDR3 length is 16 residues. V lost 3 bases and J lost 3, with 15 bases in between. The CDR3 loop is CSARSDRRNYNSPLHF. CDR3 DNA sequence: TGCAGTGCTAGGTCCGACAGGAGGAACTATAATTCACCCCTCCACTTT.

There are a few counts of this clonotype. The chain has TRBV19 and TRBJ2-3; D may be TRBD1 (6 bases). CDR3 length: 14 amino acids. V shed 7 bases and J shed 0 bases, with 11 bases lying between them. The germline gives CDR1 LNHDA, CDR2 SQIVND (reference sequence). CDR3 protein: CASKTGPSTDTQYF. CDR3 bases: TGTGCCAGTAAAACAGGGCCTAGCACAGATACGCAGTATTTT.

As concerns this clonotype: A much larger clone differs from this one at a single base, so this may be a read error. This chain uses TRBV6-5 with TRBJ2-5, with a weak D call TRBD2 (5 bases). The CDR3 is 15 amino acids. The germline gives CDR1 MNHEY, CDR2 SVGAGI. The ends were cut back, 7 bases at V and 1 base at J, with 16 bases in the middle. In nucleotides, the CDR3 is TGTGCCAGCACCACTGCCCTAGCTCTCCAAGAGACCCAGTACTTC. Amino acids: CASTTALALQETQYF.

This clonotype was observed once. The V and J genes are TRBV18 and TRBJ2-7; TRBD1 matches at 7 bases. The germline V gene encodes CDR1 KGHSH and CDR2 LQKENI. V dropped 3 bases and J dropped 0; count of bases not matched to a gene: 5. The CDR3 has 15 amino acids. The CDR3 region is CASSPRQGNSYEQYF. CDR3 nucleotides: TGTGCCAGCTCACCGCGACAGGGAAACTCCTACGAGCAGTACTTC.

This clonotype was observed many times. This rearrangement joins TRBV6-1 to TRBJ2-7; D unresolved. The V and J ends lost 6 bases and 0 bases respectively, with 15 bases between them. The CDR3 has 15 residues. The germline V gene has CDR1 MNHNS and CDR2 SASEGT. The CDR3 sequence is CASSPGFTSSYEQYF. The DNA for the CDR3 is TGTGCCAGCAGCCCCGGCTTCACGAGCTCCTACGAGCAGTACTTC.

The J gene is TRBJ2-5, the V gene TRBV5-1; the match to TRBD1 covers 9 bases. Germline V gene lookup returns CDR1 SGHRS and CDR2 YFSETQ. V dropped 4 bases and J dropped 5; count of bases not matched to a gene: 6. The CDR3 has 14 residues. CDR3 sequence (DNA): TGCGCCAGCAGCAGGGACAGGGCCTCGGAGACCCAGTACTTC. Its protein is CASSRDRASETQYF.

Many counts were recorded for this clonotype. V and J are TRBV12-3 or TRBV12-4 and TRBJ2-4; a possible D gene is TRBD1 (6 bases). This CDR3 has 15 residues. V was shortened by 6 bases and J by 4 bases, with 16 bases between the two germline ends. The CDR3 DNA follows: TGTGCCAGCAGCCTAACCTGGGGGCAGAAAAACATTCAGTACTTC. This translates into CASSLTWGQKNIQYF.

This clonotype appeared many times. CDR3 bases: TGCGCCAGCAGCACCCGGACCCCAGATACGCAGTATTTT. This encodes CASSTRTPDTQYF. This rearrangement joins TRBV5-1 to TRBJ2-3; no clear D gene. CDR3 length: 13 residues. The germline V and J ends were trimmed by 4 bases and 4 bases, with 10 bases remaining between them. Per the germline V gene, CDR1 is SGHRS and CDR2 is YFSETQ.

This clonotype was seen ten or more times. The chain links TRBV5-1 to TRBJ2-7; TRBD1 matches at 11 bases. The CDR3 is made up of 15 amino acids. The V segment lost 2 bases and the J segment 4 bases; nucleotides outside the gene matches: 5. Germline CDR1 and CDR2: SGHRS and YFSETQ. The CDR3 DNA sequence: TGCGCCAGCAGCTTAGGGACAGGGGGTCGTTACGAGCAGTACTTC. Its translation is CASSLGTGGRYEQYF.

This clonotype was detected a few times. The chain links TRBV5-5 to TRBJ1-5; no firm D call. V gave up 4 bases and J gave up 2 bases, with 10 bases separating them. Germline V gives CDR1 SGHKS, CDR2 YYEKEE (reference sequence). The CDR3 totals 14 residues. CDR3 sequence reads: CASSLMDRNQPQHF. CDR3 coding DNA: TGTGCCAGCAGCCTTATGGACCGCAATCAGCCCCAGCATTTT.

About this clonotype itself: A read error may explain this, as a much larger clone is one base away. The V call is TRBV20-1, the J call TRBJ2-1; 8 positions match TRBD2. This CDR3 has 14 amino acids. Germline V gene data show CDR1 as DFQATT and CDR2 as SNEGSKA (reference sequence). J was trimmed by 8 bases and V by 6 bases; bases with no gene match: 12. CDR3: CSAPPFAGGDEQFF. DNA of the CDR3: TGCAGTGCCCCCCCCTTTGCCGGGGGGGATGAGCAGTTCTTC.

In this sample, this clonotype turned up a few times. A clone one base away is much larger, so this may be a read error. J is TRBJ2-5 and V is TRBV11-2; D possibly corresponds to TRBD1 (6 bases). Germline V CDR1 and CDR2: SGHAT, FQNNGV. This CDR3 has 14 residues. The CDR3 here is CASNLETGKETQYF. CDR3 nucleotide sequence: TGTGCCAGCAACTTAGAAACAGGGAAAGAGACCCAGTACTTC.

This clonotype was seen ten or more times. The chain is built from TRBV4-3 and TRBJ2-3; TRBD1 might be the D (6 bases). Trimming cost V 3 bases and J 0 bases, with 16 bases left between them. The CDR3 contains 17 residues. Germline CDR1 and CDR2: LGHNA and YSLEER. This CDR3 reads CASSHRGGLTSTDTQYF. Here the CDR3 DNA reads TGCGCCAGCAGCCACAGGGGCGGCTTGACTAGCACAGATACGCAGTATTTT.

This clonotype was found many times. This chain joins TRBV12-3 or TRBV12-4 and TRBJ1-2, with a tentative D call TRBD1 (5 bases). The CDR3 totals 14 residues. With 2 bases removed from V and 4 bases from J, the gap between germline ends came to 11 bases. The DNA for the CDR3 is TGTGCCAGCAGTTTAAATGGGGCAGGCTATGGCTACACCTTC. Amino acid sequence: CASSLNGAGYGYTF.

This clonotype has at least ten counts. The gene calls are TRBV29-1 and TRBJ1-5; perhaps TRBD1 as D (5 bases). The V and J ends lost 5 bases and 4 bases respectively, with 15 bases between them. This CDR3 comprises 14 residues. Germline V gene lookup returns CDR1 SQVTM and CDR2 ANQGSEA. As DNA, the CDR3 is TGCAGCGTTCCTCGCGGGGGTCTAAATCAGCCCCAGCATTTT. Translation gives CSVPRGGLNQPQHF. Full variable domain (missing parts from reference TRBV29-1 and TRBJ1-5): SAVISQKPSRDICQRGTSLTIQCQVDSQVTMMFWYRQQPGQSLTLIATANQGSEATYESGFVIDKFPISRPNLTFSTLTVSNMSPEDSSIYLCSVPRGGLNQPQHFGDGTRLSIL.

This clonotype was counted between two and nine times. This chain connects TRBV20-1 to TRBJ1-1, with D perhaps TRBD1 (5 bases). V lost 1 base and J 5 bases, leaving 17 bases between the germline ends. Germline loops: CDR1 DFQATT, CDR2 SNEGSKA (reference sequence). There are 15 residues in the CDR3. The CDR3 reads CSARVGPGPRTEAFF. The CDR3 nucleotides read TGCAGTGCTAGAGTGGGACCCGGCCCCAGGACTGAAGCTTTCTTT.

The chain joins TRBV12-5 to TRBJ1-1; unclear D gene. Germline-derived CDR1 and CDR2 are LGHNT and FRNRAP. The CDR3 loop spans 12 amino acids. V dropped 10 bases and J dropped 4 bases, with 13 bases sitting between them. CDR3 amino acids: CAISVRRTEAFF. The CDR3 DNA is TGTGCTATAAGTGTTCGGCGCACTGAAGCTTTCTTT.

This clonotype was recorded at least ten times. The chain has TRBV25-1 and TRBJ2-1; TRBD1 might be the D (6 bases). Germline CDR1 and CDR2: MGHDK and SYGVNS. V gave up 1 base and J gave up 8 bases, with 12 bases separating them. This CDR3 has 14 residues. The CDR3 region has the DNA TGTGCCAGCAGTGAATGGGGGCAGCAGGATGAGCAGTTCTTC. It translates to CASSEWGQQDEQFF.

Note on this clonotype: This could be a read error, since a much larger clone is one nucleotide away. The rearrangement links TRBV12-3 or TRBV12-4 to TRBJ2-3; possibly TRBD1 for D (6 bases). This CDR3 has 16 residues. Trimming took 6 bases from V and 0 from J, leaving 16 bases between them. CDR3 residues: CASSLQGSMSTDTQYF. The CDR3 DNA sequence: TGTGCCAGCAGCTTACAGGGATCAATGAGCACAGATACGCAGTATTTT.

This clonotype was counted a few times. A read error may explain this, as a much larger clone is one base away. The CDR3 nucleotides read TGCGCCAGCAGCTCCCGGGGGGATAATGAGCAGTACTTC. The encoded protein is CASSSRGDNEQYF. This chain links TRBV5-1 with TRBJ2-7, with 7 bases matching TRBD2. This CDR3 is built from 13 residues. V dropped 3 bases and J dropped 7; count of bases not matched to a gene: 7. From germline, CDR1 is SGHRS and CDR2 YFSETQ.

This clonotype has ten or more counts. CDR3 region: CANPGRAANEQFF. The CDR3 DNA is TGTGCCAATCCGGGACGTGCCGCCAATGAGCAGTTCTTC. The rearrangement uses TRBV25-1 and TRBJ2-1, with D tentatively TRBD1 or TRBD2 (5 bases each). V shed 10 bases and J shed 6 bases, with 16 bases lying between them. Germline loops: CDR1 MGHDK, CDR2 SYGVNS. This CDR3 has 13 amino acids.

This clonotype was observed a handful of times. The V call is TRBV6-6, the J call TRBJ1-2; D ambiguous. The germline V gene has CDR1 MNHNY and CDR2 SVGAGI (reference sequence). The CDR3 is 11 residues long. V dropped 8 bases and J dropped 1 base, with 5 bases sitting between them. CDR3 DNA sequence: TGTGCCAGCGGTAGTAACTATGGCTACACCTTC. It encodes CASGSNYGYTF.

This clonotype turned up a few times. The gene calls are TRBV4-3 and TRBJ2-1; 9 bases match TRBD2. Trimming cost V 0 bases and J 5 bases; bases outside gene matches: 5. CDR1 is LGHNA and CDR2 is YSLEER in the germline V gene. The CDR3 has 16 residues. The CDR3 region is CASSQEGRGGNNEQFF. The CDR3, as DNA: TGCGCCAGCAGCCAAGAAGGGCGGGGGGGAAACAATGAGCAGTTCTTC.

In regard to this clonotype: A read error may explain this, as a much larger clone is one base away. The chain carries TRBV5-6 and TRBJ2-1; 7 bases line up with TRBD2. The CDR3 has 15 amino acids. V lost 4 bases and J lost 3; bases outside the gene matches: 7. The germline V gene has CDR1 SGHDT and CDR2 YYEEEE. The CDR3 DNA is TGTGCCAGCAGCGTCTCCAGCGGGGTCTACAATGAGCAGTTCTTC. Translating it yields CASSVSSGVYNEQFF. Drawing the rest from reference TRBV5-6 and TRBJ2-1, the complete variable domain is DAGVTQSPTHLIKTRGQQVTLRCSPKSGHDTVSWYQQALGQGPQFIFQYYEEEERQRGNFPDRFSGHQFPNYSSELNVNALLLGDSALYLCASSVSSGVYNEQFFGPGTRLTVL.

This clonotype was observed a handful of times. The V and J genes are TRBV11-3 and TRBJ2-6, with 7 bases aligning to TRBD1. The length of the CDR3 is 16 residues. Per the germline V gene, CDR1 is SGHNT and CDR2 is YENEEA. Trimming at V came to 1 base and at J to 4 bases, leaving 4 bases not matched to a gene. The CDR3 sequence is CASSLGGGRGANVLTF. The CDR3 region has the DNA TGTGCCAGCAGCTTAGGAGGGGGCAGGGGGGCCAACGTCCTGACTTTC.

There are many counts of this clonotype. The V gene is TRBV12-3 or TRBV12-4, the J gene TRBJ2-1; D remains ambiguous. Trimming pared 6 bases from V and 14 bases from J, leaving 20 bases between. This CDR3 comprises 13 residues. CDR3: CASSQTPPTGEFF. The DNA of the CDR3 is TGTGCCAGCAGCCAAACTCCGCCTACGGGCGAGTTCTTC.

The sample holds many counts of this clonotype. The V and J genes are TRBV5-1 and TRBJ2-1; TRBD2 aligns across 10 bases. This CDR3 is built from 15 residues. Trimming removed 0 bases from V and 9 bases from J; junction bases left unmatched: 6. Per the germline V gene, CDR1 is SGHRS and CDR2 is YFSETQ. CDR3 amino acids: CASSLVASGGGEQFF. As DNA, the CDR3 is TGCGCCAGCAGCTTGGTGGCTAGCGGGGGCGGTGAGCAGTTCTTC. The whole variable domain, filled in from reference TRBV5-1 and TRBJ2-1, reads KAGVTQTPRYLIKTRGQQVTLSCSPISGHRSVSWYQQTPGQGLQFLFEYFSETQRNKGNFPGRFSGRQFSNSRSEMNVSTLELGDSALYLCASSLVASGGGEQFFGPGTRLTVL.

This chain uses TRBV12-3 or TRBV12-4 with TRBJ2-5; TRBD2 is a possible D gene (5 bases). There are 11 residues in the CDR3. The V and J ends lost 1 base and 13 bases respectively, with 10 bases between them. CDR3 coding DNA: TGTGCCAGCAGTTTAGGAGGGCAGCGGTACTTC. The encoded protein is CASSLGGQRYF.